These 26 T cell receptor beta chains originate from one sample sequenced in a study of PD-1 blockade in classical Hodgkin lymphoma. Sequenced by immunoSEQ multiplex PCR; TCRdb stores in-frame clones only, minus some. Of tens of thousands of clones listed, more than 75% are singletons. As for time point: cycle 4 day 1 (C4D1), after less than 7 weeks of nivolumab. Each patient relapsed following autologous stem cell transplantation, and prior brentuximab vedotin exposure differed. Sequencing used peripheral blood mononuclear cells (PBMCs), obtained before the fourth cycle of nivolumab. Receptors were obtained from a human donor with classical Hodgkin lymphoma.

The V and J genes are TRBV6-5 and TRBJ1-1, with D maybe TRBD1 (6 bases). The germline gives CDR1 MNHEY, CDR2 SVGAGI. The V and J ends lost 2 bases and 4 bases respectively, with 11 bases between them. CDR3 length: 14 amino acids. As DNA, the CDR3 is TGTGCCAGCAGTTACCCAGGGGAGTCCACTGAAGCTTTCTTT. This gives the protein CASSYPGESTEAFF.

The rearrangement links TRBV5-4 to TRBJ1-2; D unresolved. Germline V gene data show CDR1 as SGHNT and CDR2 as YYREEE (reference sequence). The CDR3 is 12 amino acids. Trimming removed 4 bases from V and 4 bases from J, with 8 bases in between. This CDR3 is CASSPRGYGYTF. The CDR3, as DNA: TGTGCCAGCAGCCCACGGGGCTATGGCTACACCTTC.

The chain carries TRBV27 and TRBJ2-2; the D gene is possibly TRBD1 (8 bases). Germline CDR1 is MNHEY and CDR2 is SMNVEV (reference sequence). The V end lost 8 bases, the J end lost 7 bases, and 23 bases lay between the germline ends. CDR3 length: 16 residues. CDR3 loop: CASRQGLAGERGELFF. The CDR3 DNA reads as TGTGCCAGCCGACAGGGGCTTGCGGGAGAACGCGGGGAGCTGTTTTTT.

The CDR3 DNA is TGTGCCATCAGTGAGAGGGGTGAGGGAAACATTCAGTACTTC. This encodes CAISERGEGNIQYF. V is TRBV10-3 and J is TRBJ2-4; the D call may be TRBD1 or TRBD2 (5 bases each). The CDR3 has 14 residues. Germline V CDR1 and CDR2: ENHRY, SYGVKD. V was cut by 2 bases and J by 6 bases, with 11 bases left in between.

This rearrangement joins TRBV28 to TRBJ1-5, with 7 bases aligning to TRBD1. Germline CDR1 and CDR2: MDHEN and SYDVKM. V was pared by 1 base and J by 0 bases, with 3 bases of the junction left unmatched. This CDR3 has 16 amino acids. CDR3 nucleotides: TGTGCCAGCAGTTTATTCGGGACAGCTAGCAATCAGCCCCAGCATTTT. The encoded protein is CASSLFGTASNQPQHF.

The rearrangement links TRBV19 to TRBJ1-5, with D maybe TRBD1 (5 bases). Germline V CDR1 and CDR2: LNHDA, SQIVND (reference sequence). Trimming cost V 3 bases and J 1 base, with 13 bases left between them. The CDR3 loop spans 16 amino acids. The CDR3 loop reads CASSISAGSSNQPQHF. DNA of the CDR3: TGTGCCAGTAGTATTAGTGCAGGGAGCAGCAATCAGCCCCAGCATTTT.

The chain combines TRBV6-1 with TRBJ1-1, with D hard to call. V was cut by 1 base and J by 6 bases, with 9 bases left in between. CDR1 is MNHNS and CDR2 is SASEGT in the germline V gene. The CDR3 sequence is 13 residues long. CDR3 nucleotides: TGTGCCAGCAGTGAAGAGACGGGCTCTGAAGCTTTCTTT. It specifies CASSEETGSEAFF.

This CDR3 reads CASNPLGAVGGYTF. The DNA of the CDR3 is TGTGCCAGTAACCCTCTAGGGGCCGTCGGCGGCTACACCTTC. The V and J genes are TRBV19 and TRBJ1-2, with D possibly matching TRBD1 (5 bases). Germline V gene sequence: CDR1 LNHDA, CDR2 SQIVND (reference sequence). The CDR3 has 14 residues. Between the trimmed V and J ends, which lost 7 bases and 8 bases, there was a span of 20 bases. Looking up the rest from reference TRBV19 and TRBJ1-2 gives the full variable domain: DGGITQSPKYLFRKEGQNVTLSCEQNLNHDAMYWYRQDPGQGLRLIYYSQIVNDFQKGDIAEGYSVSREKKESFPLTVTSAQKNPTAFYLCASNPLGAVGGYTFGSGTRLTVV.

This chain connects TRBV14 to TRBJ2-6; D is ambiguous. CDR1 and CDR2 (germline): SGHDN, FVKESK. The V end lost 6 bases, the J end lost 0 bases, and 3 bases lay between the germline ends. The length of the CDR3 is 13 residues. CDR3 DNA sequence: TGTGCCAGCAGGGACTCTGGGGCCAACGTCCTGACTTTC. The encoded protein is CASRDSGANVLTF.

The chain has TRBV28 and TRBJ1-5; 8 bases agree with TRBD1. CDR3 length equals 14 residues. V dropped 5 bases and J dropped 3; count of bases not matched to a gene: 3. Germline V gives CDR1 MDHEN, CDR2 SYDVKM. CDR3 nucleotides: TGTGCCAGCAGTCCGGGACAGGTCAATCAGCCCCAGCATTTT. This gives the protein CASSPGQVNQPQHF.

The chain recombines TRBV5-4 with TRBJ1-1; a weak D match, TRBD1 (5 bases). V was shortened by 1 base and J by 3 bases, with 10 bases between the two germline ends. In germline, CDR1 is SGHNT, CDR2 YYREEE (reference sequence). The CDR3 is 14 residues long. This chain's CDR3 is CASSLSGVYTEAFF. CDR3 DNA: TGTGCCAGCAGCTTGTCGGGGGTTTACACTGAAGCTTTCTTT.

The chain couples TRBV5-6 to TRBJ2-1; tentative D call: TRBD2 (5 bases). CDR3 length: 16 amino acids. Looked up from germline, CDR1 is SGHDT and CDR2 is YYEEEE. V lost 0 bases and J lost 6, with 16 bases in between. CDR3 DNA: TGTGCCAGCAGCTTGGGAGGCGGAGGAGTCGCCAATGAGCAGTTCTTC. Translated, it gives CASSLGGGGVANEQFF.

DNA for the CDR3: TGTGCCAGCAGTTACCGGTTGGAGGGTGCTGGCTACACCTTC. Its protein is CASSYRLEGAGYTF. The J gene is TRBJ1-2, the V gene TRBV6-5; unclear D gene. The CDR3 totals 14 residues. Trimming pared 2 bases from V and 7 bases from J, leaving 14 bases between. Looked up from germline, CDR1 is MNHEY and CDR2 is SVGAGI.

This clone was recorded a few times. The rearrangement joins TRBV2 to TRBJ1-1; TRBD1 matches 9 bases. Germline V gives CDR1 SNHLY, CDR2 FYNNEI. The CDR3 length is 15 residues. The V gene end was trimmed by 1 base and the J gene end by 3 bases; junction bases not matched to a gene: 3. In nucleotides, the CDR3 is TGTGCCAGCAGTGAAGACAGGGGGCGCGACACTGAAGCTTTCTTT. This encodes CASSEDRGRDTEAFF.

The chain recombines TRBV19 with TRBJ1-1, with TRBD1 identical over 8 bases. The V and J ends lost 6 bases and 2 bases, in that order; junction bases with no gene match: 2. Germline values: CDR1 LNHDA, CDR2 SQIVND (reference sequence). The CDR3 contains 13 residues. CDR3 in DNA: TGTGCCAGTAGCGACAGGGGTAACACTGAAGCTTTCTTT. The encoded protein is CASSDRGNTEAFF.

The genes are TRBV15 and TRBJ1-2; the D gene is possibly TRBD1 (5 bases). Per germline, CDR1 LNHNV and CDR2 YYDKDF (reference sequence). This CDR3 has 15 amino acids. V lost 5 bases and J 7 bases, leaving 20 bases between the germline ends. The CDR3 here is CATSHPGRPMFGYTF. In DNA form, the CDR3 reads TGTGCCACCAGCCACCCGGGACGGCCTATGTTTGGCTACACCTTC.

The chain recombines TRBV9 with TRBJ1-1; TRBD1 aligns across 10 bases. This CDR3 has 15 residues. V lost 3 bases and J lost 5; bases outside the gene matches: 7. Germline loops: CDR1 SGDLS, CDR2 YYNGEE. The CDR3 loop is CASSAAGTGDTEAFF. The DNA of the CDR3 is TGTGCCAGCAGCGCAGCCGGGACAGGGGATACTGAAGCTTTCTTT.

J is TRBJ2-5 and V is TRBV9; 8 positions agree with TRBD2. Germline V lookup: CDR1 SGDLS, CDR2 YYNGEE. This CDR3 region has 16 residues. V dropped 6 bases and J dropped 2; count of bases not matched to a gene: 12. CDR3 amino acids: CASTRAGTRLQETQYF. The CDR3, as DNA: TGTGCCAGCACCAGAGCCGGGACTAGACTACAAGAGACCCAGTACTTC.

This rearrangement joins TRBV9 to TRBJ2-3, with D possibly being TRBD1 (6 bases). Trimming shortened V by 0 bases and J by 1 base, and 12 bases separated the two germline ends. The length of the CDR3 is 16 residues. Germline lookup yields CDR1 SGDLS and CDR2 YYNGEE. As DNA, the CDR3 is TGTGCCAGCAGCGTAGCCGGCAGGGGACGCACAGATACGCAGTATTTT. This translates into CASSVAGRGRTDTQYF.

This clone came up a few times. The rearrangement joins TRBV12-5 to TRBJ1-2, with 9 bases fitting TRBD1. CDR3 length equals 17 residues. The J segment lost 4 bases and the V segment lost 0 bases, leaving 9 bases of the junction unmatched. Germline CDR1 and CDR2: LGHNT and FRNRAP. CDR3 region: CASGLVPGDREGYGYTF. Written as DNA, the CDR3 is TGTGCTAGTGGTTTGGTACCCGGGGACAGGGAAGGCTATGGCTACACCTTC.

The chain combines TRBV2 with TRBJ2-5, with TRBD2 identical over 10 bases. With 5 bases clipped from V and 5 bases from J, the junction kept 14 bases outside the gene matches. The CDR3 sequence is 17 residues long. Germline V lookup: CDR1 SNHLY, CDR2 FYNNEI. In DNA, the CDR3 is TGTGCCAGCAGTCCCCCCCTCGCTTCGGGACTAGCGGAGACCCAGTACTTC. This translates into CASSPPLASGLAETQYF.

The V call is TRBV21-1, the J call TRBJ1-2; the table calls TRBD1, which could not be checked here. TRBV21-1 is tagged as a pseudogene. The CDR3 length is 16 residues. The CDR3 DNA sequence: TGTGCCAGCAGCAAAGTTGGGGTTGACAGGAACTATGGCTACACCTTC. Its protein is CASSKVGVDRNYGYTF.

In its sample, this clone was seen a few times. V is TRBV5-6 and J is TRBJ2-3; weak D call: TRBD1 (5 bases). V lost 3 bases, J lost 0 bases, and 14 bases lay in between. The length of the CDR3 is 16 residues. Germline CDR1 is SGHDT and CDR2 is YYEEEE. The CDR3 is CASSSLQGTSTDTQYF. As DNA, the CDR3 is TGTGCCAGCAGCTCCCTCCAGGGCACTAGCACAGATACGCAGTATTTT.

The gene calls are TRBV7-2 and TRBJ2-3, with D possibly TRBD1 on 6 matching bases. The ends were cut back, 2 bases at V and 4 bases at J, with 7 bases in the middle. CDR3 length equals 13 residues. Germline assignment: CDR1 SGHTA and CDR2 FQGNSA. CDR3 in DNA: TGTGCCAGCAGCTTAAACAGGGCAGATACGCAGTATTTT. It encodes CASSLNRADTQYF.

The chain recombines TRBV5-8 with TRBJ1-3; D remains unclear. CDR1 is SGHTS and CDR2 is YDEGEE in the germline V gene. Trimming stripped 6 bases from V and 0 bases from J, with 13 bases between. The CDR3 contains 15 residues. The CDR3: CASTDRISSGNTIYF. DNA for the CDR3: TGTGCCAGCACGGACCGTATTAGCTCTGGAAACACCATATATTTT.

The V gene is TRBV9, the J gene TRBJ2-7; 13 bases are a match to TRBD2. The CDR3 runs 15 residues. Trimming at V came to 4 bases and at J to 5 bases, leaving 6 bases not matched to a gene. CDR1 is SGDLS and CDR2 is YYNGEE in the germline V gene. CDR3 bases: TGTGCCAGCAGCCCCGGACTAGCGGGAGTCCACGAGCAGTACTTC. Amino acid sequence: CASSPGLAGVHEQYF.